The clone carrying this T cell receptor beta chain showed up just a few times. CDR1 LGHDT and CDR2 YNNKEL come from the germline V gene (reference sequence). The CDR3 runs 14 residues. Trimming pared 0 bases from V and 3 bases from J, leaving 6 bases between. TCRdb used MiXCR to reprocess the RT-PCR reads, holding one entry per CDR3 protein. The profile covers more than 550,000 distinct CDR3 sequences, with over 12% appearing a single time and 3.6% taken by the ten largest. What was sequenced was memory CD4+ T cells from blood. This TCR was recovered from a female donor in good health, serving as a healthy control. This chain connects TRBV3-1 to TRBJ2-1; no definite D call. The CDR3 DNA is TGTGCCAGCAGCCAAGATCCTATCTACAATGAGCAGTTCTTC. Protein sequence: CASSQDPIYNEQFF.